Sequencing of this TCR beta chain was carried out in a study of neurological immune-mediated disorders. The cDNA was synthesized by means of template-switch 5'RACE, which was carried out with 10-nucleotide random UMIs. TCRdb processed the 5' RACE reads anew with MiXCR; each CDR3 protein has one entry. The profile covers about 66,000 distinct CDR3 sequences, with about 4.9% appearing a single time and less than 8% taken by the ten largest. Study-wide results and limits: HTLV-1-associated myelopathy ranked highest for TCR clonal expansion and multiple sclerosis lowest, beneath healthy controls. Because no CDR3 amino acid sequences were shared across subjects by expanded clones, private repertoires were suggested in all groups.

This clonotype was recorded at least ten times. What it binds is unknown. Unsorted libraries used 2 million PBMCs kept at -80 degrees C. The ends were cut back, 3 bases at V and 1 base at J, with 10 bases in the middle. The CDR3 consists of 15 residues. Germline V gene data show CDR1 as ENHRY and CDR2 as SYGVKD. Sequencing was done on a sample of PBMCs. This TCR came from a man aged 25-45 years with multiple sclerosis. The chain is built from TRBV10-3 and TRBJ1-3, with a weak D call TRBD1 (5 bases). The CDR3 DNA reads as TGTGCCATCAGTGAAAATAAGGGGTCTGGAAACACCATATATTTT. It encodes CAISENKGSGNTIYF.